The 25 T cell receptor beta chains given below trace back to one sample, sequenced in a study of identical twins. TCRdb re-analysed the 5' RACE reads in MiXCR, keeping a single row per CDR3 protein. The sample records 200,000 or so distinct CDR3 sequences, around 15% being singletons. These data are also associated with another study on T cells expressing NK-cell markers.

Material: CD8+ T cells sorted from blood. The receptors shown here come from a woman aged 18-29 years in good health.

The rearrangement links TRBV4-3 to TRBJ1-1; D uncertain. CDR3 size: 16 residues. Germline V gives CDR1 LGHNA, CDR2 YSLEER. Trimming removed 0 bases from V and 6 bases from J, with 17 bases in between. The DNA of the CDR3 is TGCGCCAGCAGCCAAGAGAGGGCTAGGTTTATTTCTGAAGCTTTCTTT. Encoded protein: CASSQERARFISEAFF.

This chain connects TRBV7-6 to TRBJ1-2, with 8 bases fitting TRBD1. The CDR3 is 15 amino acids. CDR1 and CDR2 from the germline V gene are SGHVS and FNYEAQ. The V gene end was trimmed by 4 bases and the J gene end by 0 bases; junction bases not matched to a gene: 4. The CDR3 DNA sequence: TGTGCCAGCAGCTCGGGGGACAGGTCTAACTATGGCTACACCTTC. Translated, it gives CASSSGDRSNYGYTF.

The CDR3 nucleotides are TGTGCCAGCAGTCCTACGGACCTGGGAGAGACCCAGTACTTC. It specifies CASSPTDLGETQYF. This chain links TRBV28 with TRBJ2-5; no clear D. This CDR3 spans 14 amino acids. Per germline, CDR1 MDHEN and CDR2 SYDVKM. The V gene lost 5 bases and the J gene lost 4 bases, with 14 bases spanning the gap.

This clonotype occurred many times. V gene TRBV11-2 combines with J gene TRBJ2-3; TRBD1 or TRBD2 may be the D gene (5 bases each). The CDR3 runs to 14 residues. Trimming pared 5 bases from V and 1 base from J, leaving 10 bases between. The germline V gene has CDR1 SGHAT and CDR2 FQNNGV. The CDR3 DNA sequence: TGTGCCAGCAGCGTGGGACCCGGCACAGATACGCAGTATTTT. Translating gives CASSVGPGTDTQYF.

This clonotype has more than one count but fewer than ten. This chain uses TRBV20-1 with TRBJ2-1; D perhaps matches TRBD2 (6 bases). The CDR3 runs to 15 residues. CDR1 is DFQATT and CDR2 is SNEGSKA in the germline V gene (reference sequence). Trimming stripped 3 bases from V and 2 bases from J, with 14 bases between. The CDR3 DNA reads TGCAGTGCTAGTCCCCGGGAGAACACCTACAATGAGCAGTTCTTC. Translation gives CSASPRENTYNEQFF.

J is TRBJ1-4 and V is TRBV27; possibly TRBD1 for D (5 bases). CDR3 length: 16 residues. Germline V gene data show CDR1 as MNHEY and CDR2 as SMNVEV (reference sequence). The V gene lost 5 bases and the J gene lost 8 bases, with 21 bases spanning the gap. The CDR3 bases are TGTGCCAGCAGTCCGACTGACGGGCAGGGCCGGGAAAAACTGTTTTTT. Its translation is CASSPTDGQGREKLFF.

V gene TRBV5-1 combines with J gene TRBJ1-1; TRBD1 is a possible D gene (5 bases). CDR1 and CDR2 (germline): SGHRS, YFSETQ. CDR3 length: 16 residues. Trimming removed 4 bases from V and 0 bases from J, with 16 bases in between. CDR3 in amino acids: CASSRGRSFMNTEAFF. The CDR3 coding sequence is TGCGCCAGCAGCAGGGGACGTAGTTTCATGAACACTGAAGCTTTCTTT.

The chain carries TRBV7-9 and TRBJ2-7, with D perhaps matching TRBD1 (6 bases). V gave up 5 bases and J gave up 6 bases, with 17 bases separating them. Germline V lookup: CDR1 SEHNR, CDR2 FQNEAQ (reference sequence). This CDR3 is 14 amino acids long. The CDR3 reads CASSPPLGAAEQYF. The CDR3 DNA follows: TGTGCCAGCAGCCCCCCTCTGGGGGCCGCCGAGCAGTACTTC.

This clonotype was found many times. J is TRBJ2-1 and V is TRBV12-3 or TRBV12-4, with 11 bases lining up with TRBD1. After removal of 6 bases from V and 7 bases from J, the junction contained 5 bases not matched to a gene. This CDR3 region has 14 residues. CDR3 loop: CASSQGQGGNEQFF. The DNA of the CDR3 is TGTGCCAGCAGCCAGGGACAGGGGGGGAATGAGCAGTTCTTC.

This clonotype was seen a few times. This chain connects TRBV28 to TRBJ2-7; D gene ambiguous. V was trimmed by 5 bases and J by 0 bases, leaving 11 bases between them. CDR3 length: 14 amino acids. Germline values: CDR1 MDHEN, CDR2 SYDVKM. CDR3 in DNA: TGTGCCAGCAGTCGAACCGGCCTCTCCTACGAGCAGTACTTC. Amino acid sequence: CASSRTGLSYEQYF. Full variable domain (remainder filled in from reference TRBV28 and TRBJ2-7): DVKVTQSSRYLVKRTGEKVFLECVQDMDHENMFWYRQDPGLGLRLIYFSYDVKMKEKGDIPEGYSVSREKKERFSLILESASTNQTSMYLCASSRTGLSYEQYFGPGTRLTVT.

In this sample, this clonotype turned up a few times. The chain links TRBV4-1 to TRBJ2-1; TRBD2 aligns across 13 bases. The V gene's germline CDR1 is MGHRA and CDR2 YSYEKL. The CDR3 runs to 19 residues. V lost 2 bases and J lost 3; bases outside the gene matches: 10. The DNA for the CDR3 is TGCGCCAGCAGCCAAAGGACTAGCGGGAGTGGGGTCATCTACAATGAGCAGTTCTTC. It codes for CASSQRTSGSGVIYNEQFF.

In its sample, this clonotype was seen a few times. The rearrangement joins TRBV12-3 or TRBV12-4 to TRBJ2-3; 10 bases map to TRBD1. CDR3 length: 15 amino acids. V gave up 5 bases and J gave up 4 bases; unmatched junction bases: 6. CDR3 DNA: TGTGCCAGCAGTCTAGGGACAGGGGCGGCAGATACGCAGTATTTT. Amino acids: CASSLGTGAADTQYF.

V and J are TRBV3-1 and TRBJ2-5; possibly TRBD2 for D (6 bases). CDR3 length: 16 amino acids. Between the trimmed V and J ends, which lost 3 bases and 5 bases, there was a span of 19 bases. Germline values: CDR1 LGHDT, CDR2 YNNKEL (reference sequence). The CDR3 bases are TGTGCCAGCAGCCAGGCTTTCGAGGGAGGATTGGAGACCCAGTACTTC. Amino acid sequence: CASSQAFEGGLETQYF.

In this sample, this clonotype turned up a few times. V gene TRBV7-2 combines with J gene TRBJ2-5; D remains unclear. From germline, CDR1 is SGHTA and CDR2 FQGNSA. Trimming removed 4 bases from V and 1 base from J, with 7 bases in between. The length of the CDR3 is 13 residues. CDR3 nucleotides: TGTGCCAGCAGCTACACCGCCCAAGAGACCCAGTACTTC. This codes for CASSYTAQETQYF.

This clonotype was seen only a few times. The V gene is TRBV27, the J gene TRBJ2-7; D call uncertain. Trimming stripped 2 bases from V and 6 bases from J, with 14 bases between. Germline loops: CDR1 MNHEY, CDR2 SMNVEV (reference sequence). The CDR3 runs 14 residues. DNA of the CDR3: TGTGCCAGCAGTTTAGGGTTAGCACGGGTCGAGCAGTACTTC. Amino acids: CASSLGLARVEQYF.

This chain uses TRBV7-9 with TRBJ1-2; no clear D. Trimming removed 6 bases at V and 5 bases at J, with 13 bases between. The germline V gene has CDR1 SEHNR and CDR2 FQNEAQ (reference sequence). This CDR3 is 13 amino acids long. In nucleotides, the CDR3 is TGTGCCAGCAGTCCTCGACTCGATTATGGCTACACCTTC. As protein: CASSPRLDYGYTF.

The CDR3 protein is CASSAGTSGRTDTQYF. In nucleotides, the CDR3 is TGTGCCAGCAGCGCAGGGACTAGCGGGAGAACAGATACGCAGTATTTT. V gene TRBV9 combines with J gene TRBJ2-3, with 14 bases identical to TRBD2. J was trimmed by 3 bases and V by 3 bases; bases with no gene match: 3. Germline V gene data show CDR1 as SGDLS and CDR2 as YYNGEE. The CDR3 extends over 16 amino acids.

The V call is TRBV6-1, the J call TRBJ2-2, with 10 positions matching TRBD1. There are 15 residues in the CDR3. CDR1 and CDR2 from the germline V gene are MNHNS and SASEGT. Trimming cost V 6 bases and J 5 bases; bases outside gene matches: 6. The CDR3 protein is CASSSGTGVTGELFF. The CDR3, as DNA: TGTGCCAGCAGCTCCGGGACAGGGGTAACCGGGGAGCTGTTTTTT.

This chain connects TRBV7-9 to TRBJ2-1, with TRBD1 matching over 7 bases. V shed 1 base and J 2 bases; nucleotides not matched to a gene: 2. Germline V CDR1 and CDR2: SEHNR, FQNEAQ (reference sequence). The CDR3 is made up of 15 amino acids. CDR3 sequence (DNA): TGTGCCAGCAGCTTAGGGGACAGTACCTACAATGAGCAGTTCTTC. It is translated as CASSLGDSTYNEQFF.

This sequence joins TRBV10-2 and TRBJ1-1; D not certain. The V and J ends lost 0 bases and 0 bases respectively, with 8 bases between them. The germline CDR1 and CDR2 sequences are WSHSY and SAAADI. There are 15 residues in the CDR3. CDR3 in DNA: TGCGCCAGCAGTGAGTCTTTTTCCATGAACACTGAAGCTTTCTTT. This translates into CASSESFSMNTEAFF.

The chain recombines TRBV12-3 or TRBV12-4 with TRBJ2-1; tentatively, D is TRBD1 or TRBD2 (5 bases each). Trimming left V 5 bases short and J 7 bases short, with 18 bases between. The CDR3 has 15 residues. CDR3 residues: CASSPSGPRPNEQFF. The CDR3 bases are TGTGCCAGCAGTCCCTCGGGACCCCGCCCGAATGAGCAGTTCTTC.

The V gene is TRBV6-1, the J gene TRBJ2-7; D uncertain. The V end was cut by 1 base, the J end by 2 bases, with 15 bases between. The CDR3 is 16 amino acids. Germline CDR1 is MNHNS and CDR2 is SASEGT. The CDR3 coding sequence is TGTGCCAGCAGTGAAGGACTTCACTTGGAAGCCTACGAGCAGTACTTC. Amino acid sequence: CASSEGLHLEAYEQYF.

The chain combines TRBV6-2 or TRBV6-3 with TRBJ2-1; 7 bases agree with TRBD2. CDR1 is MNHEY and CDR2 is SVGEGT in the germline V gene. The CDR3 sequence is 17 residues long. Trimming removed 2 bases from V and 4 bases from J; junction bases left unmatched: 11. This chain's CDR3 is CASSYPVGEGPYNEQFF. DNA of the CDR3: TGTGCCAGCAGTTACCCCGTTGGGGAGGGGCCTTACAATGAGCAGTTCTTC.

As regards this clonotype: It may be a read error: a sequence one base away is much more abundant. The CDR3, as DNA: TGTGCCAGCAGTTTTGGAACAGCAGAACTGATTTTT. Translated: CASSFGTAELIF. The V call is TRBV12-3 or TRBV12-4, the J call TRBJ1-4; D unclear. This CDR3 contains 12 residues.

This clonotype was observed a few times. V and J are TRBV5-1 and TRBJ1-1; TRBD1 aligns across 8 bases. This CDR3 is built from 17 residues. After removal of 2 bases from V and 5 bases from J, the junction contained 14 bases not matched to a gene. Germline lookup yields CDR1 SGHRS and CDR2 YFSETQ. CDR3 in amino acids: CASSFEQGDIIGTEAFF. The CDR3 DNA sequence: TGCGCCAGCAGCTTTGAACAGGGGGATATAATTGGGACTGAAGCTTTCTTT.